This T cell receptor (beta chain) was sequenced for a study of T cell changes during pregnancy in multiple sclerosis. The method was immunoSEQ multiplex PCR; TCRdb's version includes in-frame clones alone and lacks a portion of them. There are approximately 93,000 clones in the sample; under 95% occur only once, and around 1.7% lies in the top ten. V gave up 6 bases and J gave up 7 bases, with 27 bases separating them. The CDR3 length is 17 residues. Germline V gives CDR1 LNHNV, CDR2 YYDKDF (reference sequence). The V and J genes are TRBV15 and TRBJ1-2; D uncertain. The starting material was peripheral blood, obtained in the first trimester of pregnancy. This receptor was identified in a female donor in good health, enrolled as a control in a pregnancy study. CDR3 sequence: CATRGGPIGQKVSGYTF. CDR3 in DNA: TGTGCCACCAGGGGAGGCCCTATAGGGCAGAAAGTTTCTGGCTACACCTTC.